Below, 11 T cell receptor beta chains from the same sample are listed, as sequenced in a study of Graves' ophthalmopathy and Graves' hyperthyroidism. TCR beta CDR3 regions were amplified from RNA transcripts. A first-round RT-PCR used HTBI primers, followed by a second-round multiplex PCR. TCRdb analysed the multiplex PCR reads with MiXCR anew, one entry per CDR3 protein. Of 340,000 or so distinct CDR3 sequences listed, roughly 17% were seen once; the top ten hold roughly an eighth. Sequencing was carried out using peripheral blood. The source of these receptors is an adult man with Graves' ophthalmopathy.

Comments on this clonotype: With a much larger clone just one base away, this may be a read error. This chain links TRBV11-2 with TRBJ2-7, with 14 bases that match TRBD2. Germline V lookup: CDR1 SGHAT, CDR2 FQNNGV. The CDR3 totals 19 residues. Here the CDR3 reads CANSPVDGRTSGGSYEQYF. CDR3 nucleotides: TGTGCCAACAGCCCGGTGGATGGACGGACTAGCGGGGGGTCCTACGAGCAGTACTTC.

J is TRBJ1-5 and V is TRBV5-1; D is perhaps TRBD1 (5 bases). Germline loops: CDR1 SGHRS, CDR2 YFSETQ. The CDR3 has 14 amino acids. V lost 5 bases and J lost 4, with 13 bases in between. The CDR3 loop is CASSPGPGNQPQHF. The CDR3, as DNA: TGCGCCAGCAGTCCGGGTCCAGGGAATCAGCCCCAGCATTTT.

This clonotype was found many times. The chain employs TRBV14 and TRBJ2-5; tentatively, D is TRBD1 (5 bases). V was trimmed by 6 bases and J by 5 bases, leaving 10 bases between them. The germline V gene encodes CDR1 SGHDN and CDR2 FVKESK. The CDR3 has 12 residues. CDR3 region: CASRGDGETQYF. DNA for the CDR3: TGTGCCAGCAGAGGGGATGGGGAGACCCAGTACTTC.

This clonotype was counted between two and nine times. The chain employs TRBV9 and TRBJ2-5, with no clear D. Germline CDR1 and CDR2: SGDLS and YYNGEE. V lost 3 bases, J lost 2 bases, and 11 bases lay in between. The CDR3 sequence is 14 residues long. CDR3 loop: CASSADKTQETQYF. DNA for the CDR3: TGTGCCAGCAGCGCAGACAAAACGCAAGAGACCCAGTACTTC.

This clonotype was detected many times. V is TRBV5-1 and J is TRBJ2-2; D not resolved. The V end lost 0 bases, the J end lost 5 bases, and 8 bases lay between the germline ends. The CDR3 sequence is 14 residues long. The germline V gene encodes CDR1 SGHRS and CDR2 YFSETQ. CDR3 residues: CASSLEGLTGELFF. The CDR3 nucleotides are TGCGCCAGCAGCTTGGAGGGTTTAACCGGGGAGCTGTTTTTT. The full variable domain, its missing parts supplied by reference TRBV5-1 and TRBJ2-2, is KAGVTQTPRYLIKTRGQQVTLSCSPISGHRSVSWYQQTPGQGLQFLFEYFSETQRNKGNFPGRFSGRQFSNSRSEMNVSTLELGDSALYLCASSLEGLTGELFFGEGSRLTVL.

This clonotype was picked up many times. The chain employs TRBV6-2 or TRBV6-3 and TRBJ2-7, with 10 bases that match TRBD1. Germline-derived CDR1 and CDR2 are MNHEY and SVGEGT. The junction had 9 bases not matched to a gene; V was cut back by 0 bases and J by 10 bases. The CDR3 totals 15 residues. The CDR3, as DNA: TGTGCCAGCAGTTACTCCGGGACAGGGGCCGCAGTACAGTACTTC. Translating it yields CASSYSGTGAAVQYF.

This clonotype was recorded at least ten times. The rearrangement joins TRBV12-3 or TRBV12-4 to TRBJ2-5, with D possibly TRBD2 on 6 matching bases. CDR3 size: 16 residues. V lost 2 bases, J lost 5 bases, and 18 bases lay in between. CDR3 sequence: CASSLFGGYPLETQYF. The CDR3 region has the DNA TGTGCCAGCAGTTTATTCGGAGGGTACCCATTGGAGACCCAGTACTTC.

This clonotype occurred many times. The chain employs TRBV6-1 and TRBJ1-5, with unresolved D. The CDR3 totals 15 residues. CDR1 is MNHNS and CDR2 is SASEGT in the germline V gene. V was trimmed by 4 bases and J by 0 bases, leaving 10 bases between them. The CDR3 region has the DNA TGTGCCAGCAGTGCCCCGGGGTTTAGCAATCAGCCCCAGCATTTT. Its translation is CASSAPGFSNQPQHF.

In DNA, the CDR3 is TGTGCCAGCAGCCATTTCTCTAGTGTAGGGTTGGGCACTGAAGCTTTCTTT. Translation: CASSHFSSVGLGTEAFF. The V and J genes are TRBV3-1 and TRBJ1-1; no reliable D call. The germline V and J ends were trimmed by 3 bases and 4 bases, with 21 bases remaining between them. The germline V gene has CDR1 LGHDT and CDR2 YNNKEL (reference sequence). The CDR3 contains 17 residues.

The table lists this clonotype with many counts. This sequence joins TRBV6-1 and TRBJ1-5, with unresolved D. V was clipped by 4 bases and J by 0 bases, with 10 bases between them. Germline loops: CDR1 MNHNS, CDR2 SASEGT. The CDR3 spans 15 residues. The CDR3 DNA follows: TGTGCCAGCAGTGTGCGAGGGTATAGCAATCAGCCCCAGCATTTT. It is translated as CASSVRGYSNQPQHF.

The table lists this clonotype with many counts. This chain uses TRBV9 with TRBJ2-5; D could derive from TRBD1 or TRBD2 (5 bases each). Trimming shortened V by 4 bases and J by 5 bases, and 24 bases separated the two germline ends. Per germline, CDR1 SGDLS and CDR2 YYNGEE. There are 17 residues in the CDR3. The chain's CDR3 is CASSPGAQAPPRETQYF. The CDR3 DNA sequence: TGTGCCAGCAGCCCCGGGGCACAAGCCCCTCCCAGGGAGACCCAGTACTTC.